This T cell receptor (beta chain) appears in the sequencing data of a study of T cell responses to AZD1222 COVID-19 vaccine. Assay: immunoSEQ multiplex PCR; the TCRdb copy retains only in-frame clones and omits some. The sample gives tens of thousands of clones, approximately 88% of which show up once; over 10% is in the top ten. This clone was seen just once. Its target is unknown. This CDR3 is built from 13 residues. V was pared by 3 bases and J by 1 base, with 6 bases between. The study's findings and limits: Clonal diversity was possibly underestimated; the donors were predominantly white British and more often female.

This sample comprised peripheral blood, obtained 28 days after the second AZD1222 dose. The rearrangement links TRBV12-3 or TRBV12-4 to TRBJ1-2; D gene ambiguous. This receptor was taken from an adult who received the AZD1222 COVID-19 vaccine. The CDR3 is CASSFDGNYGYTF. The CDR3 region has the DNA TGTGCCAGCAGTTTCGATGGTAACTATGGCTACACCTTC.